The subject of this entry is one T cell receptor (beta chain). The antigen it recognizes is unknown. Base qualities are not at hand, and no much larger clone is one base apart. The TCR beta CDR3 regions were amplified from the RNA transcripts. A first-round RT-PCR of the TCR CDR3 used the HTBI primer set with the Qiagen OneStep RT-PCR kit. A second multiplex PCR round built the libraries, followed by size selection and purification. Paired-end sequencing of the libraries was performed with 100 bp reads on an Illumina HiSeq2000. The source study handled its data this way. SOAPnuke was used to process the raw data, removing reads that contained adapters or uncalled bases, had a mean Phred below 15, or lacked an exact match to the constant primer or identifier. High-quality paired reads were merged with COPE v1.2.5, and unique nucleotide sequences were defined as clonotypes. MiTCR v1.1 was used to align clonotypes to the IMGT TRBV, TRBD and TRBJ reference segments. The analysis was restricted to V-J combinations with a frequency above 0.0001, which together covered over 99% of the repertoires. The TCS score was defined as the ratio of F50 (clonal expansion) to E x V (chaos), calculated using BLOSUM62-based TCRdist between CDR3 peptides within each V-J. Welch's t-statistics and random forest reduced fewer than 550 V-J features to roughly 13, which were used in a naive Bayes classifier (R e1071). The public reads were run again by TCRdb, first through fastp at Q25 and then through MiXCR, and only productive beta chains were kept. Identical CDR3 proteins give one entry, which carries the most common genes and DNA. V and J calls and clone size were set by TCRdb, not the authors. A total of roughly 300,000 distinct CDR3 sequences appear in this sample, 25% to 30% of them only once. In total, the top ten clones hold more than 25% of the sample.

The sample is drawn from a study of T cells in Graves' hyperthyroidism and ophthalmopathy (dated by TCRdb to the late 2010s). As for the study more broadly: Peripheral blood samples were taken at initial diagnosis, before any treatment was given. To identify TCR V-J signatures that set the groups apart, the researchers used a discovery cohort of 100 patients, made up of roughly 45 with Graves' ophthalmopathy and 57 with stable Graves' hyperthyroidism. An independent validation cohort of under 20 hyperthyroidism patients and approximately 15 patients who later progressed to ophthalmopathy tested prospective prediction of ophthalmopathy. For training and testing, the 100 or so patients in the discovery cohort were randomly divided in a 7:3 ratio. Thyroid tissue and blood T-cell repertoires from more than five Graves' hyperthyroidism patients were also compared in the study. Following sampling, methimazole starting at 30 mg daily was given to hyperthyroidism patients, and high-dose intravenous methylprednisolone was given to ophthalmopathy patients. TCR Vbeta CDR3 sequencing of some 140 peripheral blood samples (43 ophthalmopathy, 75 to 85 hyperthyroidism and roughly 17 progressor patients) is reported in the paper. Findings and caveats that apply to the study as a whole: During validation, the model predicted progression to ophthalmopathy a median of roughly six months ahead of onset, with approximately 70% sensitivity and 72.22% specificity. Sample size was not statistically predetermined, and investigators were not blinded to group allocation. A 13 V-J signature model separated ophthalmopathy from stable hyperthyroidism, with over 85% sensitivity and 81.08% specificity in cross-validation and 80%/75% in testing. Blood samples also contained most of the expanded thyroid clonotypes (frequency above 0.001), which suggests that blood repertoires may reflect thyroid immune responses.

Hyperthyroidism patients were newly diagnosed, had a disease duration of under 2 months, and were aged 18 to 65 years. Exclusion was applied to patients with uncontrolled infections, other autoimmune diseases, pregnancy or lactation. Clinical symptoms, serum thyroxine and TRAb, thyroid ultrasound, and orbital computed tomography formed the basis for the diagnoses. For progressor patients, blood was drawn at the first diagnosis of hyperthyroidism, before any ophthalmopathy symptoms had appeared. PBMCs were isolated from approximately 10 ml of fresh peripheral blood by Ficoll-Paque density gradient centrifugation. Progressor patients were first diagnosed with Graves' hyperthyroidism and then developed ophthalmopathy during follow-up. Total RNA was extracted with Trizol reagent, and quality was checked on an Agilent 2100 Bioanalyzer. The origin of this receptor is a man aged 40-49 years with Graves' hyperthyroidism that later progressed to Graves' ophthalmopathy. Input material: blood.

The CDR3 loop reads CASRDRGLTEAFF. The DNA sequence is as follows: TGTGCCAGCAGGGACAGGGGGCTCACTGAAGCTTTCTTT. The chain was built from TRBV6-1 and TRBJ1-1, and 11 bases in between align with TRBD1. The CDR3 has 13 amino acids, counting the end cysteine and phenylalanine. The read is trimmed to its CDR3 DNA, 39 bases read in frame from base 1. CDR1 and CDR2 are read off the germline V gene as MNHNS and SASEGT. Trimming leaves V shorter by 6 bases and J shorter by 4 bases, with the junction holding 1 base beyond the gene matches.